This T cell receptor (beta chain) was retrieved from a study of blood T cell repertoires in COVID-19. As for the study in general: Sites across the United States, Italy and Spain contributed samples from acute and convalescent COVID-19. Sample material is recorded as cDNA or gDNA derived from T cells, B-cell-depleted T cells, or PBMCs.

This clone has a handful of counts. In the source study's methods: Using reference gene primer amplification, nucleated cell counts were estimated. TCRdb's copy holds only in-frame clones and misses some; the assay was immunoSEQ multiplex PCR. Clone size and the V and J calls come from that table; the DNA yielded D and trimming. This repertoire shows some 50,000 clones, approximately 78% found once; its top ten account for roughly 8%. Germline V gene sequence: CDR1 MNHEY, CDR2 SMNVEV (reference sequence). The CDR3 loop spans 14 amino acids. V gave up 3 bases and J gave up 7 bases, with 10 bases separating them.

Material: peripheral blood. The clonotype comes from a woman of 80 years or more with acute or convalescent COVID-19. The chain couples TRBV27 to TRBJ1-6, with D possibly matching TRBD1 (5 bases). The CDR3 region is CASSFAGGNSPLHF. In DNA form, the CDR3 reads TGTGCCAGCAGTTTTGCCGGGGGGAATTCACCCCTCCACTTT.